The 27 T cell receptor beta chains listed next were all sequenced from one sample in a study of T cell responses to AZD1222 COVID-19 vaccine. Clones were sequenced by immunoSEQ multiplex PCR, and TCRdb holds only the in-frame ones, with some missing. The table shows over 150,000 clones, with 88% occurring only once. The material sequenced was peripheral blood, taken on day 0 of AZD1222 vaccination. These receptors were taken from an adult in good health.

The J gene is TRBJ2-7, the V gene TRBV14; possibly TRBD2 for D (5 bases). Per the germline V gene, CDR1 is SGHDN and CDR2 is FVKESK. The CDR3 totals 13 residues. V was pared by 2 bases and J by 3 bases, with 8 bases between. Written as DNA, the CDR3 is TGTGCCAGCAGCCAATGGACTGTCTACGAGCAGTACTTC. Translation gives CASSQWTVYEQYF.

This rearrangement joins TRBV24-1 to TRBJ1-1, with 9 bases that match TRBD1. After removal of 4 bases from V and 7 bases from J, the junction contained 3 bases not matched to a gene. Per the germline V gene, CDR1 is KGHDR and CDR2 is SFDVKD. CDR3 length equals 13 residues. This CDR3 is CATSEAGQGEAFF. CDR3 nucleotide sequence: TGTGCCACCAGTGAAGCGGGACAGGGTGAAGCTTTCTTT.

This clone was recorded a few times. The chain joins TRBV2 to TRBJ2-7; maybe TRBD2 (5 bases). Trimming left V 6 bases short and J 0 bases short, with 21 bases between. CDR1 SNHLY and CDR2 FYNNEI come from the germline V gene. This CDR3 region has 17 residues. CDR3 bases: TGTGCCAGCAGAAATCCGACTACGGGCTTTGACTCCTACGAGCAGTACTTC. Protein: CASRNPTTGFDSYEQYF.

V is TRBV2 and J is TRBJ2-5; 13 nucleotides agree with TRBD2. Germline V gene lookup returns CDR1 SNHLY and CDR2 FYNNEI. The V and J ends lost 6 bases and 5 bases, in that order; junction bases with no gene match: 6. The CDR3 has 15 residues. The CDR3 region is CASSPLAGGRETQYF. Here the CDR3 DNA reads TGTGCCAGCAGCCCACTAGCGGGGGGGCGGGAGACCCAGTACTTC.

The chain couples TRBV4-3 to TRBJ2-7; 8 nucleotides align to TRBD2. The CDR3 is 16 amino acids. V lost 1 base and J lost 6; bases outside the gene matches: 11. Germline values: CDR1 LGHNA, CDR2 YSLEER. The CDR3 coding sequence is TGCGCCAGCAGCCAAGGGTTGAACCTAGCGGGCGTCGAGCAGTACTTC. Protein: CASSQGLNLAGVEQYF.

This chain uses TRBV28 with TRBJ2-7; TRBD1 is a possible D gene (6 bases). CDR1 is MDHEN and CDR2 is SYDVKM in the germline V gene. There are 13 residues in the CDR3. Trimming removed 5 bases at V and 12 bases at J, with 20 bases between. For the CDR3, the DNA is TGTGCCAGCAGTCTTCCCGGGACAATCCCCTGGTACTTC. Its protein product is CASSLPGTIPWYF.

This rearrangement joins TRBV5-5 to TRBJ1-2, with 7 bases aligning to TRBD1. This CDR3 has 13 residues. V trimming: 4 bases; J trimming: 6 bases; junction bases outside the gene matches: 6. Germline V gene data show CDR1 as SGHKS and CDR2 as YYEKEE (reference sequence). CDR3: CASSQTGWDGYTF. The DNA for the CDR3 is TGTGCCAGCAGCCAGACAGGGTGGGATGGCTACACCTTC.

V and J are TRBV3-1 (or the pseudogene TRBV3-2) and TRBJ1-1; TRBD1 aligns across 9 bases. Per the germline V gene, CDR1 is LGHDT and CDR2 is YNNKEL (reference sequence). This CDR3 comprises 14 residues. Trimming at V came to 4 bases and at J to 3 bases, leaving 3 bases not matched to a gene. CDR3 DNA: TGTGCCAGCAGCCCGGACAGGGGACACACTGAAGCTTTCTTT. Translating gives CASSPDRGHTEAFF.

This rearrangement joins TRBV6-5 to TRBJ2-1, with TRBD2 identical over 7 bases. This CDR3 has 13 amino acids. V shed 10 bases, J shed 6 bases, and the junction held 9 bases outside the gene matches. Germline V gene lookup returns CDR1 MNHEY and CDR2 SVGAGI. DNA for the CDR3: TGTGCCACCTCACGTGGGGGGGGCAATGAGCAGTTCTTC. Protein: CATSRGGGNEQFF.

This sequence joins TRBV4-3 and TRBJ1-4; D call uncertain. Deletions cut 1 base from V and 3 bases from J, with 9 bases between. The CDR3 is 15 residues long. CDR1 is LGHNA and CDR2 is YSLEER in the germline V gene. In DNA form, the CDR3 reads TGCGCCAGCAGCCAAGTGCCTGGGGCTAATGAAAAACTGTTTTTT. Its translation: CASSQVPGANEKLFF.

In the case of this clone: This sample includes further DNA sequences coding for the same CDR3. The chain combines TRBV5-1 with TRBJ2-3; D call uncertain. The CDR3 loop spans 15 amino acids. V lost 0 bases to trimming and J lost 0 bases, with 8 bases between them. Germline CDR1 is SGHRS and CDR2 is YFSETQ. CDR3 nucleotide sequence: TGCGCCAGCAGCTTGGTGGGCCAAAGCACAGATACGCAGTATTTT. Protein sequence: CASSLVGQSTDTQYF.

This sequence joins TRBV5-1 and TRBJ2-2, with 7 positions matching TRBD1. CDR3 length: 14 amino acids. The trim removed 4 bases at V and 7 bases at J, leaving 7 bases unmatched. From germline, CDR1 is SGHRS and CDR2 YFSETQ. The CDR3 protein is CASSPGQAGGELFF. The CDR3 DNA reads TGCGCCAGCAGCCCCGGACAGGCGGGCGGGGAGCTGTTTTTT.

Points on this clone: This CDR3 is also generated by other DNA sequences in the sample. The V and J genes are TRBV29-1 and TRBJ2-3; no firm D call. V was cut by 6 bases and J by 5 bases, with 6 bases left in between. Germline-derived CDR1 and CDR2 are SQVTM and ANQGSEA. This CDR3 has 10 residues. The CDR3 DNA is TGCAGCGTGGGGATAGATACGCAGTATTTT. Translated, it gives CSVGIDTQYF.

The V and J genes are TRBV6-5 and TRBJ1-1; no firm D call. Trimming removed 0 bases at V and 0 bases at J, with 5 bases between. This CDR3 contains 14 residues. Germline CDR1 and CDR2: MNHEY and SVGAGI. CDR3 DNA: TGTGCCAGCAGTTACTCCAGGATGAACACTGAAGCTTTCTTT. Amino acids: CASSYSRMNTEAFF.

This chain joins TRBV6-2 or TRBV6-3 and TRBJ2-7, with D possibly matching TRBD1 (5 bases). CDR3 length: 15 amino acids. V lost 0 bases and J 3 bases, leaving 12 bases between the germline ends. The germline V gene has CDR1 MNHEY and CDR2 SVGEGT. CDR3 sequence reads: CASSYSGRILYEQYF. In DNA form, the CDR3 reads TGTGCCAGCAGTTACTCGGGGCGGATCCTCTACGAGCAGTACTTC.

This clone was observed once. This chain links TRBV11-3 with TRBJ2-7; TRBD1 might be the D (6 bases). The germline V gene encodes CDR1 SGHNT and CDR2 YENEEA. This CDR3 spans 13 amino acids. V was cut by 3 bases and J by 3 bases, with 9 bases left in between. The CDR3 loop reads CASSFAGDYEQYF. DNA of the CDR3: TGTGCCAGCAGCTTCGCAGGGGACTACGAGCAGTACTTC.

V is TRBV2 and J is TRBJ1-1; D is unresolved. The CDR3 contains 15 residues. Trimming pared 8 bases from V and 4 bases from J, leaving 20 bases between. The germline V gene has CDR1 SNHLY and CDR2 FYNNEI. CDR3 sequence (DNA): TGTGCCAGCGGCAACCTCGGGGTGAAGGGCACTGAAGCTTTCTTT. This encodes CASGNLGVKGTEAFF.

The chain has TRBV7-6 and TRBJ2-2; 8 bases agree with TRBD1. Trimming took 4 bases from V and 4 from J; bases not matched to a gene: 8. Germline loops: CDR1 SGHVS, CDR2 FNYEAQ. The CDR3 runs to 16 residues. The CDR3 region has the DNA TGTGCCAGCAGCTCGCGGCAGGGGGCGGTCACCGGGGAGCTGTTTTTT. This encodes CASSSRQGAVTGELFF.

The chain links TRBV4-1 to TRBJ2-2; D is possibly TRBD1 (5 bases). CDR3 length equals 16 residues. V was shortened by 0 bases and J by 5 bases, with 13 bases between the two germline ends. Per the germline V gene, CDR1 is MGHRA and CDR2 is YSYEKL. CDR3 sequence: CASSQDRTGTTGELFF. Written as DNA, the CDR3 is TGCGCCAGCAGCCAAGATCGAACAGGCACAACCGGGGAGCTGTTTTTT.

This clone has only a few counts. The V call is TRBV9, the J call TRBJ1-5; the D is unclear. Per germline, CDR1 SGDLS and CDR2 YYNGEE. The CDR3 is 14 amino acids. Trimming left V 0 bases short and J 3 bases short, with 7 bases between. The CDR3: CASSVGPDNQPQHF. The CDR3 DNA sequence: TGTGCCAGCAGCGTAGGGCCGGACAATCAGCCCCAGCATTTT.

This clone turned up a few times. This sequence joins TRBV2 and TRBJ2-1, with 14 bases lining up with TRBD2. The ends lost 6 bases at V and 13 bases at J; junction bases unmatched: 8. Germline loops: CDR1 SNHLY, CDR2 FYNNEI. The CDR3 sequence is 14 residues long. CDR3: CASRTGTSGGPQFF. CDR3 bases: TGTGCCAGCAGAACGGGGACTAGCGGGGGCCCTCAGTTCTTC.

V usage is TRBV3-1 (or the pseudogene TRBV3-2) and J usage is TRBJ2-7; 9 bases agree with TRBD2. The CDR3 runs 16 residues. Germline CDR1 and CDR2: LGHDT and YNNKEL (reference sequence). Germline trimming cut 1 base from V and 0 bases from J; bases unmatched to any gene: 4. CDR3 in amino acids: CASSQGVAGDSYEQYF. CDR3 sequence (DNA): TGTGCCAGCAGCCAAGGTGTAGCGGGGGACTCCTACGAGCAGTACTTC.

The chain combines TRBV5-1 with TRBJ1-2; 8 bases line up with TRBD1. The germline CDR1 and CDR2 sequences are SGHRS and YFSETQ. V shed 5 bases, J shed 8 bases, and the junction held 8 bases outside the gene matches. The CDR3 length is 13 residues. As DNA, the CDR3 is TGCGCCAGCAGTCGAGGACAGGGAATAGGCTACACCTTC. This translates into CASSRGQGIGYTF.

This sequence joins TRBV19 and TRBJ1-2; 9 bases fit TRBD1. After removal of 8 bases from V and 7 bases from J, the junction contained 5 bases not matched to a gene. The germline gives CDR1 LNHDA, CDR2 SQIVND (reference sequence). The CDR3 consists of 12 residues. CDR3 region: CASGQGLSGYTF. The CDR3 DNA sequence: TGTGCCAGTGGACAGGGGCTGTCTGGCTACACCTTC.

The chain recombines TRBV28 with TRBJ1-2; no firm D call. Trimming cost V 5 bases and J 8 bases, with 21 bases left between them. The CDR3 has 15 residues. Germline V lookup: CDR1 MDHEN, CDR2 SYDVKM. CDR3 in amino acids: CASSQSLAETSGYTF. The CDR3 DNA sequence: TGTGCCAGCAGTCAAAGTCTGGCCGAAACATCAGGCTACACCTTC.

The chain combines TRBV15 with TRBJ2-7; 8 bases align to TRBD1. The CDR3 extends over 18 amino acids. Germline CDR1 and CDR2: LNHNV and YYDKDF (reference sequence). V was pared by 5 bases and J by 2 bases, with 17 bases of the junction left unmatched. The CDR3 DNA sequence: TGTGCCACCAGCGGACAAAGAATCCGGGACAGGCATACCTACGAGCAGTACTTC. This sequence encodes CATSGQRIRDRHTYEQYF.

This chain links TRBV5-1 with TRBJ2-7; D may be TRBD2 (5 bases). From germline, CDR1 is SGHRS and CDR2 YFSETQ. This CDR3 spans 14 amino acids. V dropped 4 bases and J dropped 2 bases, with 13 bases sitting between them. The CDR3 DNA reads as TGCGCCAGCAGCCAACAATCCGGGACCTACGAGCAGTACTTC. Its translation: CASSQQSGTYEQYF.